This paragraph covers one TCR beta chain sequence. Generated by immunoSEQ multiplex PCR, the TCRdb table keeps only in-frame clones and is missing some. The table includes approximately 97,000 clones, 88% detected once. The record originates from a study of control samples from healthy donors and cancer patients. This CDR3 contains 13 residues. V lost 10 bases, J lost 2 bases, and 14 bases lay in between. CDR1 and CDR2 from the germline V gene are SNHLY and FYNNEI. This clonotype was sampled from a man aged 25-40 years in good health. The rearrangement joins TRBV2 to TRBJ2-5; tentatively, D is TRBD1 or TRBD2 (6 bases each). Specimen: blood. CDR3 sequence: CAILGGTQETQYF. The DNA of the CDR3 is TGTGCCATCCTAGGGGGGACTCAAGAGACCCAGTACTTC.